Each of the 9 T cell receptor beta chains below was sequenced from the same sample in a study of T cell clones after liver transplantation. Data came from immunoSEQ multiplex PCR; TCRdb stores just in-frame clones and leaves some out. The table lists roughly 120,000 clones, just over 90% of them singletons. This specimen consisted of CD4+ T cells from blood, obtained 12 months after liver transplant. These receptors originate from a human patient who received a liver transplant. Some of these T cells may belong to the graft donor.

Only a few counts were recorded for this clone. V is TRBV6-5 and J is TRBJ1-1; a possible D gene is TRBD1 (6 bases). CDR1 and CDR2 (germline): MNHEY, SVGAGI. V was shortened by 5 bases and J by 10 bases, with 11 bases between the two germline ends. CDR3 length: 11 residues. CDR3 in amino acids: CASSTGTLAFF. Written as DNA, the CDR3 is TGTGCCAGCAGTACCGGGACATTAGCTTTCTTT.

Worth noting for this clone: At one end the junction does not follow the germline gene, possibly because of a read error. The chain couples TRBV5-1 to TRBJ2-3, with TRBD2 as a possible D gene (6 bases). Per germline, CDR1 SGHRS and CDR2 YFSETQ. The CDR3 has 15 amino acids. The CDR3 sequence: CASVREATSTDTEYF. CDR3 DNA: TGCGCCAGCGTCCGGGAAGCTACTAGCACAGATACGGAGTATTTT.

This clone is a singleton in its sample. The CDR3 region has the DNA TGCGCCAGCAGCTCGCCGGGGGGTGGAAACACCATATATTTT. Its translation: CASSSPGGGNTIYF. The V and J genes are TRBV5-1 and TRBJ1-3; D perhaps matches TRBD1 (5 bases). The V and J ends lost 3 bases and 3 bases respectively, with 10 bases between them. CDR1 is SGHRS, CDR2 YFSETQ, per germline. The CDR3 loop spans 14 amino acids.

The chain combines TRBV28 with TRBJ1-5; tentative D call: TRBD1 (5 bases). The CDR3 runs 14 residues. Trimming shortened V by 2 bases and J by 5 bases, and 10 bases separated the two germline ends. Germline V gives CDR1 MDHEN, CDR2 SYDVKM. The CDR3 nucleotides are TGTGCCAGCAGTTTAAACGGGGCGTATCAGCCCCAGCATTTT. Translation: CASSLNGAYQPQHF.

The CDR3 loop reads CASSFYRGRINYGYTF. As DNA, the CDR3 is TGTGCCAGCAGTTTCTACAGGGGGCGCATCAACTATGGCTACACCTTC. The chain is built from TRBV27 and TRBJ1-2, with TRBD1 identical over 9 bases. Germline lookup yields CDR1 MNHEY and CDR2 SMNVEV (reference sequence). This CDR3 is built from 16 residues. The V gene end was trimmed by 3 bases and the J gene end by 2 bases; junction bases not matched to a gene: 7.

In its sample, this clone was seen once. The chain employs TRBV6-1 and TRBJ2-7, with D possibly being TRBD2 (5 bases). Germline V gene sequence: CDR1 MNHNS, CDR2 SASEGT. The CDR3 extends over 15 amino acids. V was clipped by 5 bases and J by 5 bases, with 19 bases between them. CDR3 residues: CASSPVAGRIHEQYF. The CDR3 region has the DNA TGTGCCAGCAGTCCTGTGGCGGGTAGGATCCACGAGCAGTACTTC.

This clone appeared a single time. The V gene is TRBV5-4, the J gene TRBJ2-3; a weak D match, TRBD2 (6 bases). This CDR3 contains 13 residues. Trimming pared 2 bases from V and 6 bases from J, leaving 10 bases between. Germline CDR1 is SGHNT and CDR2 is YYREEE (reference sequence). In nucleotides, the CDR3 is TGTGCCAGCAGCTTCACGGGAGACGATACGCAGTATTTT. It is translated as CASSFTGDDTQYF. The full variable domain, rest sourced from reference TRBV5-4 and TRBJ2-3, is ETGVTQSPTHLIKTRGQQVTLRCSSQSGHNTVSWYQQALGQGPQFIFQYYREEENGRGNFPPRFSGLQFPNYSSELNVNALELDDSALYLCASSFTGDDTQYFGPGTRLTVL.

The chain joins TRBV29-1 to TRBJ2-3; tentative D call: TRBD2 (5 bases). Germline V gene data show CDR1 as SQVTM and CDR2 as ANQGSEA. The CDR3 extends over 15 amino acids. V was pared by 3 bases and J by 1 base, with 14 bases between. In DNA, the CDR3 is TGCAGCGTTGATTCGGAGAGGGCGGGCACAGATACGCAGTATTTT. Amino acid sequence: CSVDSERAGTDTQYF.

This clone has only one observation. The chain carries TRBV18 and TRBJ2-1; TRBD1 matches 8 bases. From germline, CDR1 is KGHSH and CDR2 LQKENI. Unmatched junction bases numbered 6, after V lost 2 bases and J lost 6 bases. The CDR3 is 15 amino acids. Here the CDR3 reads CASSPTTGVGNEQFF. CDR3 nucleotides: TGTGCCAGCTCACCAACGACAGGGGTGGGCAATGAGCAGTTCTTC.